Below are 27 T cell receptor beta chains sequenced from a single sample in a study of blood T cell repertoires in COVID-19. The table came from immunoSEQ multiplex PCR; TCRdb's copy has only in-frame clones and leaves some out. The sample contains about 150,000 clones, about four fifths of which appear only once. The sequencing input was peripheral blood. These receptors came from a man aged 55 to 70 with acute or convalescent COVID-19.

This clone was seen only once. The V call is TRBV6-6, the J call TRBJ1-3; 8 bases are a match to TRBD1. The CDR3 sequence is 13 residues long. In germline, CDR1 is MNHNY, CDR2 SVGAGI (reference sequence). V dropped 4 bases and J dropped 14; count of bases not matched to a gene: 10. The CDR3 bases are TGTGCCAGCAGTTTTTCGGGACAGGCGTCCGTATATTTT. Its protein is CASSFSGQASVYF.

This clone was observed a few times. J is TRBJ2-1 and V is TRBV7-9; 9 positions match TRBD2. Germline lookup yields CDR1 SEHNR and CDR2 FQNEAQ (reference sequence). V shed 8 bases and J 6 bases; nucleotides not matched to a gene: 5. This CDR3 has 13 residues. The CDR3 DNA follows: TGTGCCAGCGCGCTAGCGGGAACCAATGAGCAGTTCTTC. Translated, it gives CASALAGTNEQFF.

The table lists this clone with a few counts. The CDR3 sequence: CASRKRVRTDTQYF. DNA of the CDR3: TGTGCCAGCAGAAAGCGGGTACGCACAGATACGCAGTATTTT. The chain has TRBV27 and TRBJ2-3, with TRBD2 as a possible D gene (6 bases). Germline values: CDR1 MNHEY, CDR2 SMNVEV (reference sequence). The CDR3 runs to 14 residues. V lost 6 bases to trimming and J lost 1 base, with 11 bases between them.

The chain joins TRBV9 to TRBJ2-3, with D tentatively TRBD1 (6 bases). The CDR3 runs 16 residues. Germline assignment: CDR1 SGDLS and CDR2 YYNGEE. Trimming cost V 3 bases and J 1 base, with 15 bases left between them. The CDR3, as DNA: TGTGCCAGCAGCGCCTTGGGGGCCAGCGGCACAGATACGCAGTATTTT. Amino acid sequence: CASSALGASGTDTQYF. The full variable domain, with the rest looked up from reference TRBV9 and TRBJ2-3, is DSGVTQTPKHLITATGQRVTLRCSPRSGDLSVYWYQQSLDQGLQFLIQYYNGEERAKGNILERFSAQQFPDLHSELNLSSLELGDSALYFCASSALGASGTDTQYFGPGTRLTVL.

The CDR3 spells CASSSTGVKVEAFF. In nucleotides, the CDR3 is TGTGCCAGCAGTTCCACGGGGGTCAAAGTTGAAGCTTTCTTT. The chain has TRBV6-6 and TRBJ1-1, with D tentatively TRBD1 (5 bases). The germline CDR1 and CDR2 sequences are MNHNY and SVGAGI (reference sequence). CDR3 size: 14 residues. The V end lost 4 bases, the J end lost 7 bases, and 16 bases lay between the germline ends.

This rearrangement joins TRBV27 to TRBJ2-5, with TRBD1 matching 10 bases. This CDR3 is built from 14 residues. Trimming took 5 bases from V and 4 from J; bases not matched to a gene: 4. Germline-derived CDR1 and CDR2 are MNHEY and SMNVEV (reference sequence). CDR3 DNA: TGTGCCAGCAGTATAAGGACAGGGGGAGAGACCCAGTACTTC. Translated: CASSIRTGGETQYF.

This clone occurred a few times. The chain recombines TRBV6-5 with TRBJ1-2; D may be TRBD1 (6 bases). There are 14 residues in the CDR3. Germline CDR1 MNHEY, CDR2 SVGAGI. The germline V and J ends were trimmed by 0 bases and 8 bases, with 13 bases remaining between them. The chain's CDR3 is CASSYSTAGEGYTF. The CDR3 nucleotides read TGTGCCAGCAGTTACTCGACGGCAGGGGAAGGCTACACCTTC.

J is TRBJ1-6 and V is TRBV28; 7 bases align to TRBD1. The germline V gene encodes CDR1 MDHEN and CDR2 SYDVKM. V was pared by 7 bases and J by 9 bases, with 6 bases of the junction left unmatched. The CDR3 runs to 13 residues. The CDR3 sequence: CASIGGGGSPLHF. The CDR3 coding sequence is TGTGCCAGCATAGGGGGCGGTGGTTCACCCCTCCACTTT.

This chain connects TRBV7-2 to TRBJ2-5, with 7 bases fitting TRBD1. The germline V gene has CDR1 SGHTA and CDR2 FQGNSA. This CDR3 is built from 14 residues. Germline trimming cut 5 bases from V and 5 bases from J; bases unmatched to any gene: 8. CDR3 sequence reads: CASSRTGGSETQYF. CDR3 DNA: TGTGCCAGCAGCCGGACAGGCGGTAGTGAGACCCAGTACTTC.

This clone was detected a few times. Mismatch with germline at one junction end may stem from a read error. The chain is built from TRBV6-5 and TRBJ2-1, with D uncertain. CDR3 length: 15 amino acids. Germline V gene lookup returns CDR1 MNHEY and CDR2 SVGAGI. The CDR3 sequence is CASSYGLPSNNEQFF. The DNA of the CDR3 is TGTGCCAGCAGTTACGGGCTACCCTCCAACAATGAGCAGTTCTTC.

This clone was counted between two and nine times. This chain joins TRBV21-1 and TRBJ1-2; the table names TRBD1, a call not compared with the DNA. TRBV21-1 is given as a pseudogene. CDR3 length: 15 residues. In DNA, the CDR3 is TGTGCCAGCAGCAGGCTTAGAGGGGGCGTCTATGGCTACACCTTC. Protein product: CASSRLRGGVYGYTF.

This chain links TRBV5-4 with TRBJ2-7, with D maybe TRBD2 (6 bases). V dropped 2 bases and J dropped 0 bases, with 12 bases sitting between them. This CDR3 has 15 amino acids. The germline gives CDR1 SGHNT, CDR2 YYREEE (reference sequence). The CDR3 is CASSFDGGGSYEQYF. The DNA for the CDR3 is TGTGCCAGCAGCTTCGATGGGGGAGGCTCCTACGAGCAGTACTTC.

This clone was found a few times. CDR3 sequence reads: CASSYGQGEQYF. CDR3 sequence (DNA): TGTGCCAGCAGCTACGGACAGGGAGAGCAGTACTTC. V is TRBV7-9 and J is TRBJ2-7; TRBD1 matches at 8 bases. The CDR3 contains 12 residues. Trimming cost V 4 bases and J 7 bases; bases outside gene matches: 3. CDR1 is SEHNR and CDR2 is FQNEAQ in the germline V gene (reference sequence).

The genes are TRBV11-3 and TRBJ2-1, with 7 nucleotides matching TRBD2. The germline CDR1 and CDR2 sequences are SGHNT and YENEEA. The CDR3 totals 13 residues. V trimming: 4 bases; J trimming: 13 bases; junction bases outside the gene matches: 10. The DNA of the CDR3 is TGTGCCAGCAGCTCGTCCCGGGAGGCCGTTCAGTTCTTC. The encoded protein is CASSSSREAVQFF.

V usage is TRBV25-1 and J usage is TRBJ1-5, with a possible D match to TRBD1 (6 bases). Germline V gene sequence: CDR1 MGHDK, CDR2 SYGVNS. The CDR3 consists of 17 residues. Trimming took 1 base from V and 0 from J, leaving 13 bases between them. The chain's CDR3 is CASSESNGGPSNQPQHF. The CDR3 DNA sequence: TGTGCCAGCAGTGAATCGAACGGGGGGCCTAGCAATCAGCCCCAGCATTTT.

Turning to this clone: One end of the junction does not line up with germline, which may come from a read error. The CDR3 DNA reads as TGTGCTAGCAGCCCCCATAAAGGGGGCCGGAATGAGCAGTTCTTC. Protein sequence: CASSPHKGGRNEQFF. The gene calls are TRBV7-7 and TRBJ2-1; TRBD1 agrees at 7 bases. This CDR3 contains 15 residues. Germline CDR1 SSHAT, CDR2 FNYEAQ (reference sequence).

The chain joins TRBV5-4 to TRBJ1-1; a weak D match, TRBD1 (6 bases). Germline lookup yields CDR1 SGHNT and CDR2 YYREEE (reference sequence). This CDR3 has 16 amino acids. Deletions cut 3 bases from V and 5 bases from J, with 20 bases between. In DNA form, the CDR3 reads TGTGCCAGCAGCTACGGACAGACCCCACCGGGAACTGAAGCTTTCTTT. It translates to CASSYGQTPPGTEAFF.

CDR3 bases: TGTGCCAGCAGTGGGGGGCTTAGCAATCAGCCCCAGCATTTT. It codes for CASSGGLSNQPQHF. The chain has TRBV2 and TRBJ1-5; possible D gene TRBD1, 6 bases. The CDR3 has 14 amino acids. Germline V gene lookup returns CDR1 SNHLY and CDR2 FYNNEI. V was shortened by 4 bases and J by 0 bases, with 7 bases between the two germline ends. Together with reference TRBV2 and TRBJ1-5, the CDR3 gives the full variable domain: EPEVTQTPSHQVTQMGQEVILRCVPISNHLYFYWYRQILGQKVEFLVSFYNNEISEKSEIFDDQFSVERPDGSNFTLKIRSTKLEDSAMYFCASSGGLSNQPQHFGDGTRLSIL.

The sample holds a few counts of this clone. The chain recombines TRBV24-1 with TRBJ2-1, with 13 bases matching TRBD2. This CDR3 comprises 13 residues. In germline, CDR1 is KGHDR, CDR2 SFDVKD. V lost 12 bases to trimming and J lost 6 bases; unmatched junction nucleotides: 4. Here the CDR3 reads CAAGTSGTNEQFF. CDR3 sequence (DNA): TGTGCCGCCGGGACTAGCGGGACCAATGAGCAGTTCTTC.

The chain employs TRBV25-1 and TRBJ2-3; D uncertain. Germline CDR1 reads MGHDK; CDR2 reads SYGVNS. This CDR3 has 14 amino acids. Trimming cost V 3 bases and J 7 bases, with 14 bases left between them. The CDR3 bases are TGTGCCAGCAGTGACCCCTTACTACCAAATACGCAGTATTTT. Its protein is CASSDPLLPNTQYF.

CDR3 in amino acids: CASSSGEGINYGYTF. The CDR3 DNA reads as TGCGCCAGCAGCTCGGGGGAGGGTATTAACTATGGCTACACCTTC. The V gene is TRBV5-1, the J gene TRBJ1-2, with D possibly TRBD1 on 5 matching bases. Germline CDR1 is SGHRS and CDR2 is YFSETQ. CDR3 length: 15 residues. Trimming removed 3 bases from V and 1 base from J, with 13 bases in between.

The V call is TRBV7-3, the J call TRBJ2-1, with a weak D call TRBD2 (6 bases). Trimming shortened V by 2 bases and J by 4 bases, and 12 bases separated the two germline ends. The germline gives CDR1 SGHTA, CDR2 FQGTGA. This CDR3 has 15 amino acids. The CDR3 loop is CASSLGGVRYNEQFF. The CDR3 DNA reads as TGTGCCAGCAGCTTAGGAGGGGTCAGGTACAATGAGCAGTTCTTC.

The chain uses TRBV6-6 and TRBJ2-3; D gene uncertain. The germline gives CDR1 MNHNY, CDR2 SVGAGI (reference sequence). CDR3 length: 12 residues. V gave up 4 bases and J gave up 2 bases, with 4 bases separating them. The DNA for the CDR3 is TGTGCCAGCAGTTCCCACACAGATACGCAGTATTTT. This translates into CASSSHTDTQYF.

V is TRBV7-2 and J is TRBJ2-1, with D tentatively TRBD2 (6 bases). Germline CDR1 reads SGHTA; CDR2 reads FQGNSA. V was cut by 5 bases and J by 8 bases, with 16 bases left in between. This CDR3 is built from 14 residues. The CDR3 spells CASSRGGVGDEQFF. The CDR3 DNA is TGTGCCAGCAGCCGTGGAGGGGTGGGGGATGAGCAGTTCTTC.

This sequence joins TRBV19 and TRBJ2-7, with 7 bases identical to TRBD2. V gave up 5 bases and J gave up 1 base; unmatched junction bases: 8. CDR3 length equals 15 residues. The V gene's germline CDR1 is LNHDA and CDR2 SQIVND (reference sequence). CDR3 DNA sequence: TGTGCCAGTAGTCCGGGGGGACTTCCTTCCTACGAGCAGTACTTC. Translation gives CASSPGGLPSYEQYF.

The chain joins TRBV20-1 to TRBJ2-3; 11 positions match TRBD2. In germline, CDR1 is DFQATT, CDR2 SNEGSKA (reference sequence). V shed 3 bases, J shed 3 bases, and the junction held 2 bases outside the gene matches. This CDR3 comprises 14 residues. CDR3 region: CSASRLAGTDTQYF. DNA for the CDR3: TGCAGTGCTAGTAGACTAGCGGGGACAGATACGCAGTATTTT.

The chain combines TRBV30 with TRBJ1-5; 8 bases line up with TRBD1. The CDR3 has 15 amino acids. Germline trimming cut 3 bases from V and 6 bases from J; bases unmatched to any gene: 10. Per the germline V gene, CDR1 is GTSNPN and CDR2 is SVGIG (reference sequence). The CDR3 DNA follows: TGTGCCTGGAGAGCATCCAGGGGGCGCGGTCAGCCCCAGCATTTT. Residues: CAWRASRGRGQPQHF.